Listed below are T cell receptor beta chains from one sample, sequenced in a study of T cell responses to AZD1222 COVID-19 vaccine. Some clones are missing from TCRdb's copy, which holds only in-frame ones; the method was immunoSEQ multiplex PCR. The data contain roughly 170,000 clones, 90% of them singletons. This specimen consisted of peripheral blood, obtained on day 0 of AZD1222 vaccination. The origin of the receptors is an adult in good health. Each CDR3 is given without its conserved first and last residue. Fields, in order: J gene, CDR3 length, V gene, CDR3 protein.

>TRBJ1-1|12|TRBV12-5
ASGLGTRTVEAF
>TRBJ2-3|13|TRBV3-1/TRBV3-2
ASSQRLARQDTQY
>TRBJ2-1|15|TRBV5-6
ASSLERAGGPSNEQF
>TRBJ2-3|15|TRBV27
ASSGTGVTAGTDTQY
>TRBJ1-1|13|TRBV5-4
ASSFQDRGPTEAF
>TRBJ1-1|12|TRBV7-8
ASSFGGGRTEAF
>TRBJ2-7|12|TRBV27
ASSFNRESYEQY
>TRBJ1-2|14|TRBV7-6
ASSQGRTVPNYGYT
>TRBJ1-2|13|TRBV27
ASSLVRGRSYGYT
>TRBJ1-1|13|TRBV7-2
ASSRNRGLNTEAF
>TRBJ2-2|13|TRBV6-5
ASSLGQGRVGELF
>TRBJ2-7|9|TRBV5-3
ARSLVVEQY
>TRBJ1-2|13|TRBV5-1
ASSPDSTGLSGYT
>TRBJ2-1|13|TRBV3-1/TRBV3-2
ASSPQPDSHNEQF
>TRBJ2-1|9|TRBV24-1
ATSGTRGGF
>TRBJ2-4|13|TRBV9
ASSVAGGPKNIQY
>TRBJ2-3|13|TRBV9
ASSGPRPRTDTQY
>TRBJ1-3|14|TRBV7-4
ASSYANTGVGNTIY
>TRBJ1-6|13|TRBV9
ASSQVGGGNSPLH
>TRBJ2-3|13|TRBV27
ASRMGGLNTDTQY
>TRBJ1-4|12|TRBV7-2
ASSSGGGGEKLF
>TRBJ1-5|15|TRBV5-1
ASSPSPGTGGGQPQH
>TRBJ2-3|15|TRBV4-3
ASSQDPSGAKADTQY
>TRBJ2-7|9|TRBV2
ASSETYEQY
>TRBJ2-3|12|TRBV5-1
ASSLGQDTDTQY
>TRBJ1-2|12|TRBV9
ASSADRGRDGYT
>TRBJ1-2|13|TRBV5-8
ASSPGLTGGDGYT
>TRBJ1-1|14|TRBV18
ASSPLSGEGNTEAF
>TRBJ1-3|14|TRBV6-6
ASRPEGPASGNTIY
>TRBJ1-1|13|TRBV27
ASSLLGDGRNEAF
>TRBJ1-2|14|TRBV4-2
ASSQDGQGGVNGYT
>TRBJ2-1|11|TRBV13
ASSGTGSNEQF
>TRBJ1-2|10|TRBV12-5
ASGFSNYGYT
>TRBJ2-3|13|TRBV19
ASSIRTGYGDTQY
>TRBJ2-2|13|TRBV9
ASSTGSGGTRELF
>TRBJ2-2|16|TRBV9
ASSVVAGGVSNTGELF
>TRBJ2-5|13|TRBV4-3
ASSQEWRAGETQY
>TRBJ2-6|14|TRBV3-1/TRBV3-2
ASNLDGNSGANVLT
>TRBJ1-1|9|TRBV19
ASTRGTEAF
>TRBJ1-3|11|TRBV5-4
ASSLASENTIY
>TRBJ2-5|11|TRBV6-6
ASSYPGVETQY
>TRBJ2-3|12|TRBV29-1
SVAPTGNTDTQY
>TRBJ1-2|13|TRBV13
ASSPRTGSGYGYT
>TRBJ2-7|10|TRBV18
ASSPGSLEQY
>TRBJ1-2|17|TRBV6-1
ASRELTGTGSRPDYGYT
>TRBJ1-4|12|TRBV4-3
ASSQDSRRVGLF
>TRBJ2-2|17|TRBV11-2
ASSLIGTIAGANTGELF
>TRBJ1-2|13|TRBV9
ASSPAGPGSYGYT
>TRBJ2-2|17|TRBV5-1
ASSPWMTGGAGNTGELF